Below, 16 T cell receptor beta chains from the same sample are listed, as sequenced in a study of blood T cell repertoires in COVID-19. Measured with immunoSEQ multiplex PCR; TCRdb has only the in-frame clones, and not every one. The sample holds 240,000 or so clones; approximately 86% are singletons and the top ten take 7.1%. The sequencing sample was made of peripheral blood. Source of these receptors: an older woman with active or convalescent COVID-19.

This chain joins TRBV7-6 and TRBJ1-4, with TRBD1 identical over 8 bases. Germline CDR1 and CDR2: SGHVS and FNYEAQ. V was clipped by 2 bases and J by 5 bases; unmatched bases: 4. The CDR3 runs to 15 residues. CDR3 DNA sequence: TGTGCCAGCAGCTTATGGGGACAGGTCAATGAAAAACTGTTTTTT. Translating it yields CASSLWGQVNEKLFF.

This chain joins TRBV14 and TRBJ1-1; TRBD1 matches 8 bases. J gave up 10 bases and V 4 bases, and 8 bases lay outside the gene matches. The CDR3 loop spans 13 amino acids. The germline V gene has CDR1 SGHDN and CDR2 FVKESK. DNA of the CDR3: TGTGCCAGCAGCCCCTTCCAGGGGGCGGGAGCTTTCTTT. This translates into CASSPFQGAGAFF.

CDR3 in DNA: TGTGCCAGCTCCGGACAACCGAACACTGAAGCTTTCTTT. Amino acids: CASSGQPNTEAFF. The chain has TRBV21-1 and TRBJ1-1; TRBD1 is the table's D call, not checked against the DNA. TRBV21-1 is reported as a pseudogene. The CDR3 has 13 amino acids.

The rearrangement joins TRBV9 to TRBJ1-2; tentatively, D is TRBD1 (6 bases). The CDR3 is 15 residues long. Per germline, CDR1 SGDLS and CDR2 YYNGEE. Trimming pared 4 bases from V and 0 bases from J, leaving 13 bases between. The CDR3 region has the DNA TGTGCCAGCAGCCCTCGACAGGACGCTAACTATGGCTACACCTTC. Protein sequence: CASSPRQDANYGYTF.

This clone was detected only once. The chain employs TRBV6-5 and TRBJ2-5; possible D gene TRBD2, 6 bases. V shed 8 bases and J shed 2 bases, with 18 bases lying between them. The CDR3 has 15 amino acids. CDR1 is MNHEY, CDR2 SVGAGI, per germline. For the CDR3, the DNA is TGTGCCAGCTCGCCGCCGGTTGGGGGGCAAGAGACCCAGTACTTC. Translating it yields CASSPPVGGQETQYF.

CDR3 in DNA: TGTGCCAGCAGCCAGCCCGGGACAGCCTATAATTCACCCCTCCACTTT. Its translation is CASSQPGTAYNSPLHF. The chain is built from TRBV3-1 (or the pseudogene TRBV3-2) and TRBJ1-6; TRBD1 matches 7 bases. Per germline, CDR1 LGHDT and CDR2 YNNKEL (reference sequence). The CDR3 sequence is 16 residues long. Unmatched junction bases numbered 4, after V lost 3 bases and J lost 2 bases.

The V gene is TRBV3-1 (or the pseudogene TRBV3-2), the J gene TRBJ1-1; D unresolved. Trimming left V 0 bases short and J 8 bases short, with 13 bases between. The CDR3 has 14 residues. In germline, CDR1 is LGHDT, CDR2 YNNKEL (reference sequence). The CDR3 region has the DNA TGTGCCAGCAGCCAAGATGGAGGAAATGGAGAAGCTTTCTTT. This codes for CASSQDGGNGEAFF.

This clone was seen a handful of times. The genes are TRBV12-3 or TRBV12-4 and TRBJ1-1; 10 bases line up with TRBD1. The V segment lost 10 bases and the J segment 5 bases; nucleotides outside the gene matches: 4. The CDR3 runs to 12 residues. The CDR3 protein is CATGQGRTEAFF. The CDR3, as DNA: TGTGCCACGGGACAGGGGAGGACTGAAGCTTTCTTT.

The J gene is TRBJ2-1, the V gene TRBV7-2, with D possibly TRBD2 on 5 matching bases. Germline values: CDR1 SGHTA, CDR2 FQGNSA. This CDR3 is built from 15 residues. The V and J ends lost 3 bases and 7 bases respectively, with 16 bases between them. CDR3 bases: TGTGCCAGCAGCTTTTATGAGGGTGCTGGGAATGAGCAGTTCTTC. It yields the protein CASSFYEGAGNEQFF.

V usage is TRBV4-3 and J usage is TRBJ2-7; weak D call: TRBD1 (6 bases). Germline loops: CDR1 LGHNA, CDR2 YSLEER. V was clipped by 0 bases and J by 4 bases, with 13 bases between them. The length of the CDR3 is 15 residues. The CDR3 bases are TGCGCCAGCAGCCAAGATGTCGGCAGGGGATACGAGCAGTACTTC. Encoded protein: CASSQDVGRGYEQYF.

The CDR3 DNA sequence: TGTGCCAGCAGTTCTTTCCCGGGACTAGACCAAGAGACCCAGTACTTC. As protein: CASSSFPGLDQETQYF. The chain combines TRBV5-6 with TRBJ2-5; 8 positions match TRBD2. Germline CDR1 is SGHDT and CDR2 is YYEEEE. V was pared by 5 bases and J by 0 bases, with 9 bases of the junction left unmatched. The CDR3 is made up of 16 amino acids.

The chain links TRBV11-2 to TRBJ1-5, with D possibly TRBD1 on 6 matching bases. The germline V gene encodes CDR1 SGHAT and CDR2 FQNNGV. V gave up 5 bases and J gave up 7 bases, with 15 bases separating them. The CDR3 is 14 amino acids. In DNA, the CDR3 is TGTGCCAGCAGCCCGGCGGGGGCCCAACAGCCCCAGCATTTT. As protein: CASSPAGAQQPQHF.

The V and J genes are TRBV2 and TRBJ2-5, with D maybe TRBD2 (7 bases). There are 16 residues in the CDR3. The V gene lost 4 bases and the J gene lost 2 bases, with 17 bases spanning the gap. Germline V gives CDR1 SNHLY, CDR2 FYNNEI. CDR3 residues: CASSAGRGGDQETQYF. CDR3 DNA sequence: TGTGCCAGCAGTGCCGGGCGCGGGGGCGATCAAGAGACCCAGTACTTC.

This rearrangement joins TRBV20-1 to TRBJ2-1; D might be TRBD2 (6 bases). The CDR3 is made up of 11 amino acids. Trimming removed 5 bases from V and 12 bases from J, with 14 bases in between. The V gene's germline CDR1 is DFQATT and CDR2 SNEGSKA (reference sequence). This CDR3 is CSAPTGGGQFF. As DNA, the CDR3 is TGCAGTGCTCCCACCGGGGGTGGGCAGTTCTTC.

This chain connects TRBV7-9 to TRBJ2-3; possible D gene TRBD2, 6 bases. V lost 5 bases and J lost 6, with 9 bases in between. Germline CDR1 reads SEHNR; CDR2 reads FQNEAQ (reference sequence). This CDR3 region has 12 residues. This CDR3 reads CASSPTRDTQYF. The CDR3 DNA follows: TGTGCCAGCAGCCCGACTAGGGATACGCAGTATTTT.

This chain connects TRBV7-8 to TRBJ1-6; tentative D call: TRBD1 (5 bases). Germline CDR1 SGHVS, CDR2 FQNEAQ. V was clipped by 6 bases and J by 0 bases, with 15 bases between them. The CDR3 consists of 17 residues. In DNA, the CDR3 is TGTGCCAGCAGTTTCGGGAGGGGTAGCTCCTATAATTCACCCCTCCACTTT. Translated: CASSFGRGSSYNSPLHF.